This T cell receptor (beta chain) came from a study of identifying expanded T cells in peripheral blood. Study observations and caveats: Technical replicates showed around 1.1 changed clones; two weeks about 16; four weeks 19. Approximately 2-week clone count variance significantly increased as total template count grew.

In regard to this clone: What it binds is unknown.

Healthy donors had no documented immune events, such as infections, while sampled. This CDR3 is built from 13 residues. In germline, CDR1 is LNHDA, CDR2 SQIVND (reference sequence). V dropped 3 bases and J dropped 4; count of bases not matched to a gene: 1. Clones were sequenced by immunoSEQ multiplex PCR, and TCRdb holds only the in-frame ones, with some missing. The sample shows tens of thousands of clones, around 90% of them seen only once. This chain connects TRBV19 to TRBJ1-2, with TRBD1 matching over 8 bases. The sample was blood. This TCR came from a person aged 18 to 70 in good health. CDR3 loop: CASSMQGAYGYTF. The CDR3 DNA is TGTGCCAGTAGTATGCAGGGGGCCTATGGCTACACCTTC.